The next 21 T cell receptor beta chains were all read from a single sample in a study of beta chain features in type 1 diabetes. Their target antigens are unknown. Expressed TCRB transcripts were sequenced because the entire RNA isolate underwent reverse transcription. Clones were read by immunoSEQ multiplex PCR, and TCRdb kept only the in-frame ones, dropping some. The sample holds more than 100,000 clones; around 8.8% are singletons and the top ten take roughly 0.75%. Findings of the study overall: The study found moderately but significantly shorter TCRB CDR3s in all four CD4+ subsets of Type 1 diabetes patients.

The sequenced material came from central memory CD4+ T cells from blood. These receptors all stem from a man aged 30 to 39 with type 1 diabetes.

The rearrangement links TRBV4-2 to TRBJ1-1; TRBD1 is a possible D gene (5 bases). The CDR3 has 14 residues. The germline V and J ends were trimmed by 6 bases and 0 bases, with 11 bases remaining between them. Germline values: CDR1 LGHNA, CDR2 YNFKEQ. CDR3 loop: CASRWGGLNTEAFF. CDR3 bases: TGTGCCAGCAGGTGGGGCGGACTGAACACTGAAGCTTTCTTT.

The chain carries TRBV5-4 and TRBJ1-4; 9 bases agree with TRBD1. The CDR3 has 15 amino acids. The V and J ends lost 4 bases and 6 bases, in that order; junction bases with no gene match: 7. CDR1 is SGHNT and CDR2 is YYREEE in the germline V gene (reference sequence). CDR3 bases: TGTGCCAGCAGCCCCGGACAGGGGTCATATGAAAAACTGTTTTTT. Protein product: CASSPGQGSYEKLFF.

The CDR3 here is CASSPLDRVRNEQFF. For the CDR3, the DNA is TGTGCCAGCAGCCCCCTGGACAGGGTACGGAATGAGCAGTTCTTC. The chain uses TRBV27 and TRBJ2-1; 8 bases map to TRBD1. This CDR3 is 15 amino acids long. V shed 6 bases, J shed 7 bases, and the junction held 11 bases outside the gene matches. The germline V gene encodes CDR1 MNHEY and CDR2 SMNVEV (reference sequence).

This clone was counted only a few times. The chain couples TRBV7-3 to TRBJ1-1; D gene uncertain. CDR3 length: 13 residues. Per the germline V gene, CDR1 is SGHTA and CDR2 is FQGTGA. V was pared by 6 bases and J by 4 bases, with 12 bases between. CDR3 amino acids: CASRLGVGTEAFF. The CDR3 region has the DNA TGTGCCAGCAGACTGGGAGTAGGCACTGAAGCTTTCTTT.

This clone was seen more than once but under ten times. V usage is TRBV10-3 and J usage is TRBJ2-7, with 7 bases that match TRBD2. After removal of 5 bases from V and 2 bases from J, the junction contained 3 bases not matched to a gene. Germline values: CDR1 ENHRY, CDR2 SYGVKD. This CDR3 has 13 residues. CDR3 sequence (DNA): TGTGCCATCAGTCGTGGACTAGCCTACGAGCAGTACTTC. This sequence encodes CAISRGLAYEQYF.

The chain uses TRBV18 and TRBJ2-2; a weak D match, TRBD1 (5 bases). Germline CDR1 is KGHSH and CDR2 is LQKENI. Trimming removed 0 bases at V and 5 bases at J, with 13 bases between. CDR3 length equals 16 residues. In nucleotides, the CDR3 is TGTGCCAGCTCACCACCGGGGCTAGAATGGACCGGGGAGCTGTTTTTT. Protein sequence: CASSPPGLEWTGELFF.

This clone was observed a few times. The genes are TRBV2 and TRBJ1-4; the D gene is possibly TRBD1 (5 bases). Per the germline V gene, CDR1 is SNHLY and CDR2 is FYNNEI. The CDR3 loop spans 14 amino acids. V lost 10 bases, J lost 3 bases, and 15 bases lay in between. The CDR3 DNA is TGTGCCACCTGGGGGGAGTACCCTAATGAAAAACTGTTTTTT. Its translation: CATWGEYPNEKLFF.

This clone has a handful of counts. The chain uses TRBV6-5 and TRBJ2-5; D perhaps matches TRBD1 (5 bases). The CDR3 consists of 15 residues. CDR1 is MNHEY, CDR2 SVGAGI, per germline. Trimming removed 2 bases from V and 1 base from J, with 11 bases in between. The CDR3 here is CASSYGAARQETQYF. CDR3 nucleotides: TGTGCCAGCAGTTACGGGGCGGCCCGCCAAGAGACCCAGTACTTC.

This clone has ten or more counts. The CDR3 here is CASSLLSALATEAFF. Here the CDR3 DNA reads TGTGCCAGCAGCTTACTCTCTGCTTTGGCCACTGAAGCTTTCTTT. J is TRBJ1-1 and V is TRBV7-3; no firm D call. CDR3 length: 15 amino acids. V gave up 2 bases and J gave up 4 bases, with 14 bases separating them. The V gene's germline CDR1 is SGHTA and CDR2 FQGTGA.

The genes are TRBV5-1 and TRBJ2-3, with TRBD2 identical over 9 bases. CDR1 is SGHRS, CDR2 YFSETQ, per germline. The CDR3 spans 17 residues. V shed 0 bases, J shed 2 bases, and the junction held 7 bases outside the gene matches. This CDR3 reads CASSLGLAGSSTDTQYF. Here the CDR3 DNA reads TGCGCCAGCAGCTTGGGTCTAGCGGGATCTTCCACAGATACGCAGTATTTT.

This sequence joins TRBV7-8 and TRBJ1-6; D gene uncertain. Germline CDR1 reads SGHVS; CDR2 reads FQNEAQ. Trimming left V 5 bases short and J 5 bases short, with 16 bases between. This CDR3 has 16 residues. CDR3 region: CASSTARTVDNSPLHF. CDR3 in DNA: TGTGCCAGCAGCACAGCTCGCACGGTTGATAATTCACCCCTCCACTTT.

V gene TRBV14 combines with J gene TRBJ2-2; D gene ambiguous. The CDR3 is 11 residues long. V dropped 6 bases and J dropped 8 bases, with 7 bases sitting between them. The germline gives CDR1 SGHDN, CDR2 FVKESK. CDR3 loop: CASSSRGELFF. DNA for the CDR3: TGTGCCAGCAGTTCTCGTGGGGAGCTGTTTTTT. Based on the CDR3 plus reference TRBV14 and TRBJ2-2, the full variable domain is EAGVTQFPSHSVIEKGQTVTLRCDPISGHDNLYWYRRVMGKEIKFLLHFVKESKQDESGMPNNRFLAERTGGTYSTLKVQPAELEDSGVYFCASSSRGELFFGEGSRLTVL.

The J gene is TRBJ1-1, the V gene TRBV27; 9 bases line up with TRBD1. This CDR3 has 14 amino acids. From germline, CDR1 is MNHEY and CDR2 SMNVEV (reference sequence). Trimming took 5 bases from V and 4 from J; bases not matched to a gene: 5. CDR3 loop: CASSGSDRGTEAFF. In nucleotides, the CDR3 is TGTGCCAGCAGTGGCTCGGACAGGGGCACTGAAGCTTTCTTT.

There are a few counts of this clone. The J gene is TRBJ2-1, the V gene TRBV7-2; 7 bases are shared with TRBD2. The germline gives CDR1 SGHTA, CDR2 FQGNSA. V lost 2 bases, J lost 5 bases, and 6 bases stayed unmatched. The CDR3 consists of 15 residues. The DNA for the CDR3 is TGTGCCAGCAGCTTAAGGATGGGAGGGAACAATGAGCAGTTCTTC. Its protein is CASSLRMGGNNEQFF.

This clone showed up just a few times. The V gene is TRBV29-1, the J gene TRBJ2-5; D is undetermined. Germline values: CDR1 SQVTM, CDR2 ANQGSEA. V dropped 5 bases and J dropped 2 bases, with 9 bases sitting between them. The CDR3 contains 12 residues. The DNA of the CDR3 is TGCAGCGTTAAGAGTGTACAAGAGACCCAGTACTTC. Residues: CSVKSVQETQYF.

This clone was observed a handful of times. This chain uses TRBV5-1 with TRBJ1-1; D is uncertain. CDR1 and CDR2 (germline): SGHRS, YFSETQ. The V gene lost 2 bases and the J gene lost 2 bases, with 7 bases spanning the gap. This CDR3 contains 13 residues. The CDR3 loop is CASSFEENTEAFF. CDR3 nucleotides: TGCGCCAGCAGCTTTGAGGAAAACACTGAAGCTTTCTTT.

CDR3: CSALRNTEAFF. DNA for the CDR3: TGCAGTGCCCTACGGAACACTGAAGCTTTCTTT. The chain links TRBV20-1 to TRBJ1-1, with no clear D. Trimming took off 6 bases at V and 1 base at J, with 6 bases between the two ends. Germline loops: CDR1 DFQATT, CDR2 SNEGSKA (reference sequence). This CDR3 comprises 11 residues.

This clone has more than one count but fewer than ten. The chain combines TRBV7-2 with TRBJ1-1, with D tentatively TRBD1 (6 bases). CDR3 length: 13 residues. The V end was cut by 5 bases, the J end by 11 bases, with 18 bases between. Germline-derived CDR1 and CDR2 are SGHTA and FQGNSA. CDR3 protein: CASSQRGGQPAFF. The CDR3 nucleotides read TGTGCCAGCAGCCAGAGGGGTGGACAGCCGGCTTTCTTT.

This chain connects TRBV7-2 to TRBJ1-2, with D possibly matching TRBD1 (5 bases). Per the germline V gene, CDR1 is SGHTA and CDR2 is FQGNSA. V gave up 5 bases and J gave up 4 bases, with 14 bases separating them. CDR3 size: 14 residues. CDR3 sequence reads: CASSPPPGFYGYTF. Here the CDR3 DNA reads TGTGCCAGCAGCCCCCCTCCAGGGTTCTATGGCTACACCTTC. The whole variable domain, remainder taken from reference TRBV7-2 and TRBJ1-2, is GAGVSQSPSNKVTEKGKDVELRCDPISGHTALYWYRQSLGQGLEFLIYFQGNSAPDKSGLPSDRFSAERTGGSVSTLTIQRTQQEDSAVYLCASSPPPGFYGYTFGSGTRLTVV.

The table lists this clone with a few counts. J is TRBJ2-7 and V is TRBV7-2, with TRBD1 matching 8 bases. Germline CDR1 reads SGHTA; CDR2 reads FQGNSA. The CDR3 runs to 15 residues. J was trimmed by 3 bases and V by 5 bases; bases with no gene match: 9. The CDR3 protein is CASSQARGRDYEQYF. CDR3 DNA: TGTGCCAGCAGCCAAGCCAGGGGGCGCGACTACGAGCAGTACTTC. The full variable domain, with the rest looked up from reference TRBV7-2 and TRBJ2-7, is GAGVSQSPSNKVTEKGKDVELRCDPISGHTALYWYRQSLGQGLEFLIYFQGNSAPDKSGLPSDRFSAERTGGSVSTLTIQRTQQEDSAVYLCASSQARGRDYEQYFGPGTRLTVT.

With respect to this clone: This sample includes further DNA sequences coding for the same CDR3. V gene TRBV18 combines with J gene TRBJ1-1; TRBD1 matches 8 bases. The CDR3 is made up of 15 amino acids. CDR1 KGHSH and CDR2 LQKENI come from the germline V gene. Unmatched junction bases numbered 4, after V lost 3 bases and J lost 1 base. The CDR3, as DNA: TGTGCCAGCTCACCCACCGGGACAGGGAACACTGAAGCTTTCTTT. Its translation: CASSPTGTGNTEAFF.